A selection of T cell receptor beta chains follows, all from one sample in a study of a mutant IDH1 vaccine in newly diagnosed glioma. No antigen has been assigned to these receptors. TCRdb keeps only in-frame clones here, not all; method: immunoSEQ multiplex PCR. This table has under 150,000 clones, roughly nine tenths appearing once. Here the sequenced sample was PBMCs, taken from a glioma patient whose treatment included an IDH1 peptide vaccine. The receptors were sampled from a woman between 50 and 59 years old with glioma. CDR3s include the opening cysteine and the closing phenylalanine or tryptophan. The order of the fields is V gene, clone size, J gene, D gene, CDR3 protein, CDR3 DNA. A D gene is named only where the DNA matches it firmly. The size entry is marked missing in some rows and otherwise reads once, few, many or a size class.

V gene: TRBV7-6; clone size: NA; J gene: TRBJ2-4; D gene: NA; CDR3 protein: CASSSGDGLAKNIQYF; CDR3 DNA: TGTGCCAGCAGCTCCGGGGACGGACTAGCCAAAAACATTCAGTACTTC
V gene: TRBV14; clone size: NA; J gene: TRBJ1-5; D gene: NA; CDR3 protein: CASSHGGNQPQHF; CDR3 DNA: TGTGCCAGCAGCCATGGAGGTAATCAGCCCCAGCATTTT
V gene: TRBV28; clone size: NA; J gene: TRBJ2-7; D gene: NA; CDR3 protein: CASSLSDSYEQYF; CDR3 DNA: TGTGCCAGCAGTTTGAGCGACAGCTACGAGCAGTACTTC
V gene: TRBV6-1; clone size: NA; J gene: TRBJ2-3; D gene: NA; CDR3 protein: CASSGFSVQYTDTQYF; CDR3 DNA: TGTGCCAGCAGTGGTTTTAGCGTCCAATACACAGATACGCAGTATTTT
V gene: TRBV7-3; clone size: NA; J gene: TRBJ2-6; D gene: NA; CDR3 protein: CASSLGANVLTF; CDR3 DNA: TGTGCCAGCAGCTTGGGGGCTAACGTCCTGACTTTC
V gene: TRBV28; clone size: NA; J gene: TRBJ1-1; D gene: NA; CDR3 protein: CASSFLLQQSTEAFF; CDR3 DNA: TGTGCCAGCAGTTTCCTCCTCCAGCAAAGCACTGAAGCTTTCTTT
V gene: TRBV2; clone size: NA; J gene: TRBJ1-2; D gene: TRBD1; CDR3 protein: CASSERQGYYGYTF; CDR3 DNA: TGTGCCAGCAGTGAAAGACAGGGGTACTATGGCTACACCTTC
V gene: TRBV28; clone size: NA; J gene: TRBJ2-1; D gene: TRBD1; CDR3 protein: CASRNRGSVDYNEQFF; CDR3 DNA: TGTGCCAGCAGAAACAGGGGGAGTGTGGACTACAATGAGCAGTTCTTC
V gene: TRBV19; clone size: NA; J gene: TRBJ2-7; D gene: TRBD2; CDR3 protein: CASSMTSSYYEQYF; CDR3 DNA: TGTGCCAGTAGTATGACTAGCAGTTACTACGAGCAGTACTTC
V gene: TRBV9; clone size: NA; J gene: TRBJ1-1; D gene: NA; CDR3 protein: CASSVGVGNRYTEAFF; CDR3 DNA: TGTGCCAGCAGCGTAGGGGTAGGTAACAGGTACACTGAAGCTTTCTTT
V gene: TRBV18; clone size: NA; J gene: TRBJ2-3; D gene: NA; CDR3 protein: CASSPLDSLTDTQYF; CDR3 DNA: TGTGCCAGCTCACCATTGGACAGCCTGACAGATACGCAGTATTTT
V gene: TRBV9; clone size: NA; J gene: TRBJ2-1; D gene: TRBD2; CDR3 protein: CASSPEGLVVGQFF; CDR3 DNA: TGTGCCAGCAGCCCCGAAGGACTAGTAGTGGGGCAGTTCTTC
V gene: TRBV28; clone size: once; J gene: TRBJ2-7; D gene: TRBD2; CDR3 protein: CASSFGTSGSYEQYF; CDR3 DNA: TGTGCCAGCAGTTTCGGGACTAGCGGGAGTTACGAGCAGTACTTC
V gene: TRBV27; clone size: NA; J gene: TRBJ1-5; D gene: NA; CDR3 protein: CATSLLGGNQPQHF; CDR3 DNA: TGTGCCACCAGTCTTTTGGGGGGTAATCAGCCCCAGCATTTT
V gene: TRBV11-2; clone size: NA; J gene: TRBJ2-2; D gene: NA; CDR3 protein: CASSLDGGVRELFF; CDR3 DNA: TGTGCCAGCAGCTTAGATGGGGGCGTCAGGGAGCTGTTTTTT
V gene: TRBV6-1; clone size: NA; J gene: TRBJ1-6; D gene: NA; CDR3 protein: CASREVGGYSPLHF; CDR3 DNA: TGTGCCAGCAGGGAAGTCGGGGGTTATTCACCCCTCCACTTT
V gene: TRBV27; clone size: NA; J gene: TRBJ1-2; D gene: NA; CDR3 protein: CASSPRQSPYGYTF; CDR3 DNA: TGTGCCAGCAGTCCCCGACAGAGCCCCTATGGCTACACCTTC
V gene: TRBV28; clone size: few; J gene: TRBJ2-3; D gene: TRBD2; CDR3 protein: CASSTKSGRTSTDTQYF; CDR3 DNA: TGTGCCAGCAGTACCAAAAGCGGGAGGACTAGCACAGATACGCAGTATTTT
V gene: TRBV9; clone size: NA; J gene: TRBJ2-7; D gene: NA; CDR3 protein: CASSVGPADYEQYF; CDR3 DNA: TGTGCCAGCAGCGTAGGGCCAGCGGACTACGAGCAGTACTTC
V gene: TRBV7-9; clone size: NA; J gene: TRBJ2-6; D gene: TRBD1; CDR3 protein: CASSLTGAGANVLTF; CDR3 DNA: TGTGCCAGCAGCCTTACAGGGGCTGGGGCCAACGTCCTGACTTTC
V gene: TRBV27; clone size: NA; J gene: TRBJ1-1; D gene: NA; CDR3 protein: CASSWTVNTEAFF; CDR3 DNA: TGTGCCAGCAGCTGGACAGTGAACACTGAAGCTTTCTTT
V gene: TRBV19; clone size: once; J gene: TRBJ1-6; D gene: NA; CDR3 protein: CASSAQRGANNSPLHF; CDR3 DNA: TGTGCCAGTAGCGCTCAGCGAGGGGCTAATAATTCACCCCTCCACTTT
V gene: TRBV5-4; clone size: NA; J gene: TRBJ2-5; D gene: TRBD2; CDR3 protein: CASSLAPAGGRETQYF; CDR3 DNA: TGTGCCAGCAGCTTGGCCCCAGCGGGAGGGAGGGAGACCCAGTACTTC
V gene: TRBV25-1; clone size: NA; J gene: TRBJ2-7; D gene: TRBD1; CDR3 protein: CASIGTASYEQYF; CDR3 DNA: TGTGCCAGCATTGGGACAGCTTCCTACGAGCAGTACTTC
V gene: TRBV21-1; clone size: NA; J gene: TRBJ2-7; D gene: NA; CDR3 protein: CASSDLTETYEQYF; CDR3 DNA: TGTGCCAGCAGCGATCTGACAGAGACCTACGAGCAGTACTTC
V gene: TRBV28; clone size: NA; J gene: TRBJ2-7; D gene: NA; CDR3 protein: CASSLRGYEQYF; CDR3 DNA: TGTGCCAGCAGTTTACGGGGTTACGAGCAGTACTTC
V gene: TRBV7-8; clone size: few; J gene: TRBJ2-7; D gene: NA; CDR3 protein: CASSSSRSGRAYEQYF; CDR3 DNA: TGTGCCAGCAGCTCCTCCCGTAGTGGCCGAGCCTACGAGCAGTACTTC
V gene: TRBV9; clone size: NA; J gene: TRBJ2-5; D gene: NA; CDR3 protein: CASSVLDKLGETQYF; CDR3 DNA: TGTGCCAGCAGCGTCCTGGATAAACTTGGGGAGACCCAGTACTTC
V gene: TRBV27; clone size: NA; J gene: TRBJ2-4; D gene: NA; CDR3 protein: CASSDRRLGSNIQYF; CDR3 DNA: TGTGCCAGCAGTGATCGACGGCTCGGGAGTAACATTCAGTACTTC
V gene: TRBV28; clone size: NA; J gene: TRBJ2-7; D gene: TRBD1; CDR3 protein: CASSPRTGNSYEQYF; CDR3 DNA: TGTGCCAGCAGTCCACGGACAGGGAACTCCTACGAGCAGTACTTC
V gene: TRBV27; clone size: once; J gene: TRBJ1-4; D gene: NA; CDR3 protein: CASSYLQNEKLFF; CDR3 DNA: TGTGCCAGCTCTTATCTACAGAATGAAAAACTGTTTTTT
V gene: TRBV4-1; clone size: NA; J gene: TRBJ2-1; D gene: NA; CDR3 protein: CASSRRALRGDEQFF; CDR3 DNA: TGCGCCAGCAGCCGCCGGGCCTTGAGAGGGGATGAGCAGTTCTTC
V gene: TRBV7-3; clone size: NA; J gene: TRBJ2-2; D gene: NA; CDR3 protein: CASSLADAGELFF; CDR3 DNA: TGTGCCAGCAGCTTAGCGGACGCCGGGGAGCTGTTTTTT
V gene: TRBV9; clone size: NA; J gene: TRBJ2-2; D gene: NA; CDR3 protein: CASSVSGELFF; CDR3 DNA: TGTGCCAGCAGCGTGAGCGGGGAGCTGTTTTTT
V gene: TRBV7-8; clone size: few; J gene: TRBJ1-2; D gene: NA; CDR3 protein: CASSLARERGYYGYTF; CDR3 DNA: TGTGCCAGCAGCTTAGCCAGGGAGAGGGGCTACTATGGCTACACCTTC
V gene: TRBV28; clone size: NA; J gene: TRBJ1-2; D gene: NA; CDR3 protein: CASLKGRRTYGYTF; CDR3 DNA: TGTGCCAGCCTTAAGGGGCGAAGGACCTATGGCTACACCTTC
V gene: TRBV18; clone size: NA; J gene: TRBJ1-5; D gene: NA; CDR3 protein: CASSPFPGGGRRANQPQHF; CDR3 DNA: TGTGCCAGCTCACCATTCCCCGGGGGGGGGAGACGGGCAAATCAGCCCCAGCATTTT
V gene: TRBV28; clone size: NA; J gene: TRBJ2-3; D gene: TRBD2; CDR3 protein: CASSLRLAGALGAQYF; CDR3 DNA: TGTGCCAGCAGTCTAAGACTAGCGGGAGCCCTCGGGGCGCAGTATTTT
V gene: TRBV6-5; clone size: NA; J gene: TRBJ2-7; D gene: NA; CDR3 protein: CASSYSGITTYEQYF; CDR3 DNA: TGTGCCAGCAGTTACTCTGGGATCACAACCTACGAGCAGTACTTC
V gene: TRBV5-6; clone size: NA; J gene: TRBJ1-5; D gene: TRBD1; CDR3 protein: CASSLAGGQPQHF; CDR3 DNA: TGTGCCAGCAGCTTGGCAGGGGGTCAGCCCCAGCATTTT
V gene: TRBV4-1; clone size: NA; J gene: TRBJ2-3; D gene: TRBD2; CDR3 protein: CASSQDRASGITDTQYF; CDR3 DNA: TGCGCCAGCAGCCAAGATCGGGCTAGCGGGATCACAGATACGCAGTATTTT
V gene: TRBV9; clone size: once; J gene: TRBJ2-7; D gene: TRBD1; CDR3 protein: CASSDRDRNLYEQYF; CDR3 DNA: TGTGCCAGCAGCGACCGGGACAGGAACCTCTACGAGCAGTACTTC
V gene: TRBV4-2; clone size: few; J gene: TRBJ2-6; D gene: NA; CDR3 protein: CASSITKSSGANVLTF; CDR3 DNA: TGTGCCAGCAGCATAACGAAAAGCTCTGGGGCCAACGTCCTGACTTTC
V gene: TRBV11-2; clone size: NA; J gene: TRBJ1-1; D gene: NA; CDR3 protein: CASSLDGDWNTEAFF; CDR3 DNA: TGTGCCAGCAGCTTAGATGGGGATTGGAACACTGAAGCTTTCTTT
V gene: TRBV10-2; clone size: NA; J gene: TRBJ2-3; D gene: NA; CDR3 protein: CASSGWGPDTQYF; CDR3 DNA: TGCGCCAGCAGTGGATGGGGACCAGATACGCAGTATTTT
V gene: TRBV7-9; clone size: NA; J gene: TRBJ2-1; D gene: TRBD2; CDR3 protein: CASSLKVSGTYYNEQFF; CDR3 DNA: TGTGCCAGCAGCTTAAAAGTTAGCGGGACCTATTACAATGAGCAGTTCTTC
V gene: TRBV5-1; clone size: NA; J gene: TRBJ2-3; D gene: NA; CDR3 protein: CASSLVPSTDTQYF; CDR3 DNA: TGCGCCAGCAGCTTGGTACCCAGCACAGATACGCAGTATTTT
V gene: TRBV6-5; clone size: once; J gene: TRBJ1-2; D gene: NA; CDR3 protein: CASSYGGRDGYTF; CDR3 DNA: TGTGCCAGCAGTTACGGGGGGCGCGATGGCTACACCTTC
V gene: TRBV28; clone size: NA; J gene: TRBJ2-1; D gene: TRBD2; CDR3 protein: CASSSTSGSDEQFF; CDR3 DNA: TGTGCCAGCAGTTCCACTAGCGGGAGTGATGAGCAGTTCTTC
V gene: TRBV6-1; clone size: NA; J gene: TRBJ2-7; D gene: TRBD1; CDR3 protein: CASSDRVTGQGYF; CDR3 DNA: TGTGCCAGCAGTGACCGGGTGACGGGACAGGGGTACTTC
V gene: TRBV15; clone size: NA; J gene: TRBJ2-1; D gene: NA; CDR3 protein: CATSRGDSLRVEQFF; CDR3 DNA: TGTGCCACCAGCAGAGGGGATAGCCTTCGAGTCGAGCAGTTCTTC
V gene: TRBV27; clone size: NA; J gene: TRBJ2-7; D gene: TRBD1; CDR3 protein: CASSLSTGGKSYEQYF; CDR3 DNA: TGTGCCAGCAGTTTATCGACAGGGGGTAAGAGCTACGAGCAGTACTTC
V gene: TRBV5-1; clone size: NA; J gene: TRBJ2-7; D gene: NA; CDR3 protein: CASSFYGTTYEQYF; CDR3 DNA: TGCGCCAGCAGCTTCTACGGGACAACCTACGAGCAGTACTTC